This T cell receptor beta chain originates from a study of naive and memory T cell subsets. General observations from the study: In CD4 and CD8 cells, diversity dropped from naive through EMRA.

V gave up 7 bases and J gave up 0 bases, with 7 bases separating them. Germline V gene data show CDR1 as GTSNPN and CDR2 as SVGIG (reference sequence). CDR3 length: 13 amino acids. Remarks on this clonotype: Its antigen is unidentified.

Two oligonucleotides, mixed equimolar, formed the beta constant-region primer covering TRBC1 and TRBC2. Ligation attached a single-stranded oligonucleotide with a 12-nucleotide UMI and the SP2 primer to the cDNA 3' end. Each CDR3 protein gets one entry after TCRdb re-called the UMI-ligation and nested PCR reads with MiXCR. The table records around 23,000 distinct CDR3 sequences, 9.5% to 11% of them present only once. Sequencing was done on a sample of central memory CD8+ T cells from blood. The V gene is TRBV30, the J gene TRBJ1-6; D uncertain. The TCR originated in a human donor in good health. The CDR3 region is CALLGSYNSPLHF. The CDR3 DNA follows: TGTGCCTTGCTGGGCTCCTATAATTCACCCCTCCACTTT.